These 27 T cell receptor beta chains were sequenced from one sample in a study of blood T cell repertoires in COVID-19. TCRdb's copy holds only in-frame clones and misses some; the assay was immunoSEQ multiplex PCR. The sample has 250,000 to 300,000 clones; 90% to 95% are singletons. The sequenced sample was peripheral blood. The receptors originated from a woman in her twenties or thirties with COVID-19, enrolled during active disease.

This chain uses TRBV5-1 with TRBJ1-6, with D possibly being TRBD1 (6 bases). V lost 6 bases, J lost 7 bases, and 17 bases lay in between. Germline CDR1 SGHRS, CDR2 YFSETQ. The CDR3 runs 15 residues. CDR3 sequence (DNA): TGCGCCAGCAAGGACAGAGGGATGGCGAATTCACCCCTCCACTTT. Protein sequence: CASKDRGMANSPLHF.

The V gene is TRBV30, the J gene TRBJ1-5; maybe TRBD1 (6 bases). The V end was cut by 5 bases, the J end by 4 bases, with 12 bases between. This CDR3 comprises 13 residues. Germline V gene lookup returns CDR1 GTSNPN and CDR2 SVGIG (reference sequence). CDR3 region: CAWAGEGNQPQHF. CDR3 in DNA: TGTGCCTGGGCAGGGGAGGGGAATCAGCCCCAGCATTTT.

This clone appeared once. The V gene is TRBV7-3, the J gene TRBJ2-3; TRBD1 agrees at 8 bases. CDR1 SGHTA and CDR2 FQGTGA come from the germline V gene. The trim removed 6 bases at V and 0 bases at J, leaving 8 bases unmatched. This CDR3 spans 16 amino acids. The DNA of the CDR3 is TGTGCCAGCAGTCTCGGACAGGGACCCAGCACAGATACGCAGTATTTT. It codes for CASSLGQGPSTDTQYF. The whole variable domain, filled in from reference TRBV7-3 and TRBJ2-3, reads GAGVSQTPSNKVTEKGKYVELRCDPISGHTALYWYRQSLGQGPEFLIYFQGTGAADDSGLPNDRFFAVRPEGSVSTLKIQRTERGDSAVYLCASSLGQGPSTDTQYFGPGTRLTVL.

This clone has only one observation. The chain uses TRBV10-3 and TRBJ1-1, with TRBD1 identical over 8 bases. The germline V gene encodes CDR1 ENHRY and CDR2 SYGVKD. The CDR3 is 14 residues long. V was pared by 4 bases and J by 8 bases, with 9 bases of the junction left unmatched. As DNA, the CDR3 is TGTGCCATCAGTGCCGTGACAGGGGACTCGGAAGCTTTCTTT. Residues: CAISAVTGDSEAFF.

The V and J genes are TRBV30 and TRBJ1-1; D is perhaps TRBD1 (5 bases). The germline gives CDR1 GTSNPN, CDR2 SVGIG (reference sequence). The CDR3 length is 14 residues. V shed 0 bases and J shed 1 base, with 9 bases lying between them. CDR3 DNA sequence: TGTGCCTGGAGTGTTCGCGGGGCGAACACTGAAGCTTTCTTT. As protein: CAWSVRGANTEAFF.

The chain joins TRBV28 to TRBJ2-7, with TRBD2 identical over 13 bases. CDR1 is MDHEN, CDR2 SYDVKM, per germline. The CDR3 contains 15 residues. V lost 4 bases, J lost 3 bases, and 3 bases stayed unmatched. The CDR3 loop reads CASSSRTSGSYEQYF. The DNA of the CDR3 is TGTGCCAGCAGTTCTCGGACTAGCGGGAGCTACGAGCAGTACTTC.

This chain connects TRBV5-1 to TRBJ1-1, with 10 bases fitting TRBD1. The CDR3 consists of 15 residues. In germline, CDR1 is SGHRS, CDR2 YFSETQ. V lost 4 bases and J lost 4; bases outside the gene matches: 7. The CDR3 here is CASSPGQGLGTEAFF. CDR3 nucleotides: TGCGCCAGCAGCCCGGGACAGGGGTTAGGCACTGAAGCTTTCTTT.

CDR3 sequence reads: CASSQGAAYYGYTF. The CDR3, as DNA: TGTGCCAGCAGTCAGGGGGCGGCCTACTATGGCTACACCTTC. The chain recombines TRBV27 with TRBJ1-2; 8 nucleotides align to TRBD1. The ends lost 5 bases at V and 3 bases at J; junction bases unmatched: 5. The germline gives CDR1 MNHEY, CDR2 SMNVEV (reference sequence). The CDR3 has 14 residues.

This sequence joins TRBV5-6 and TRBJ2-5; maybe TRBD2 (6 bases). The germline V gene has CDR1 SGHDT and CDR2 YYEEEE. V gave up 1 base and J gave up 2 bases, with 12 bases separating them. The CDR3 loop spans 15 amino acids. In DNA form, the CDR3 reads TGTGCCAGCAGCTTGAACGGGAGAGGGCAAGAGACCCAGTACTTC. Its translation is CASSLNGRGQETQYF.

J is TRBJ1-5 and V is TRBV28, with D perhaps matching TRBD1 (5 bases). Between the trimmed V and J ends, which lost 5 bases and 7 bases, there was a span of 24 bases. Germline CDR1 MDHEN, CDR2 SYDVKM. The length of the CDR3 is 17 residues. The CDR3 region has the DNA TGTGCCAGCAGTCAGAACTACCAGGGTTGGCAGGTCCAGCCCCAGCATTTT. Protein sequence: CASSQNYQGWQVQPQHF.

This clone was counted once. J is TRBJ1-2 and V is TRBV4-1; weak D call: TRBD1 (5 bases). The ends were cut back, 5 bases at V and 4 bases at J, with 17 bases in the middle. Looked up from germline, CDR1 is MGHRA and CDR2 is YSYEKL. The CDR3 length is 15 residues. CDR3 sequence: CASSYTRQSAYGYTF. The CDR3, as DNA: TGCGCCAGCAGCTATACGAGACAGAGCGCCTATGGCTACACCTTC.

The J gene is TRBJ2-1, the V gene TRBV9; TRBD1 might be the D (5 bases). Trimming took 0 bases from V and 4 from J, leaving 11 bases between them. Looked up from germline, CDR1 is SGDLS and CDR2 is YYNGEE. The CDR3 totals 15 residues. The chain's CDR3 is CASSVVGDRYNEQFF. The CDR3 nucleotides read TGTGCCAGCAGCGTAGTAGGGGATCGGTACAATGAGCAGTTCTTC.

Worth noting for this clone: This CDR3 is also generated by other DNA sequences in the sample. The gene calls are TRBV18 and TRBJ1-5; TRBD1 agrees at 9 bases. This CDR3 is 14 amino acids long. V was pared by 2 bases and J by 4 bases, with 0 bases of the junction left unmatched. CDR1 KGHSH and CDR2 LQKENI come from the germline V gene. CDR3 coding DNA: TGTGCCAGCTCACCAGGACAGGGGAATCAGCCCCAGCATTTT. It translates to CASSPGQGNQPQHF.

This clone was found once. The chain is built from TRBV28 and TRBJ2-2, with TRBD2 matching 10 bases. The J segment lost 1 base and the V segment lost 6 bases, leaving 2 bases of the junction unmatched. Germline V lookup: CDR1 MDHEN, CDR2 SYDVKM. This CDR3 has 15 amino acids. CDR3 nucleotide sequence: TGTGCCAGCAGATTAGCGGGAGGGAACACCGGGGAGCTGTTTTTT. Amino acid sequence: CASRLAGGNTGELFF.

This clone was recorded a few times. V usage is TRBV28 and J usage is TRBJ1-1; 9 bases agree with TRBD1. Germline loops: CDR1 MDHEN, CDR2 SYDVKM. Trimming took 6 bases from V and 8 from J; bases not matched to a gene: 7. The CDR3 totals 13 residues. This chain's CDR3 is CASSRTGVGEAFF. In DNA, the CDR3 is TGTGCCAGCAGCCGGACAGGGGTGGGCGAAGCTTTCTTT.

The chain recombines TRBV6-4 with TRBJ2-1; 9 positions match TRBD2. The V gene's germline CDR1 is MRHNA and CDR2 SNTAGT. The trim removed 0 bases at V and 6 bases at J, leaving 6 bases unmatched. The CDR3 extends over 16 amino acids. CDR3 in amino acids: CASSDSSSGNGNEQFF. The CDR3 DNA reads as TGTGCCAGCAGTGACTCGTCTAGCGGGAACGGCAATGAGCAGTTCTTC.

The V call is TRBV3-1 (or the pseudogene TRBV3-2), the J call TRBJ2-3; D possibly corresponds to TRBD2 (6 bases). V dropped 1 base and J dropped 2 bases, with 22 bases sitting between them. The CDR3 length is 19 residues. CDR1 and CDR2 from the germline V gene are LGHDT and YNNKEL (reference sequence). DNA of the CDR3: TGTGCCAGCAGCCAAGGGCTTCGCTCTGTAGCGGAACTCACAGATACGCAGTATTTT. Its protein is CASSQGLRSVAELTDTQYF.

The rearrangement links TRBV11-1 to TRBJ2-5; unclear D gene. The length of the CDR3 is 15 residues. V lost 4 bases to trimming and J lost 2 bases, with 14 bases between them. Germline V CDR1 and CDR2: SGHAT, FQDESV (reference sequence). CDR3 bases: TGTGCCAGCAGCTCCTCTCTAGTGAGTCAAGAGACCCAGTACTTC. It specifies CASSSSLVSQETQYF.

A single count supports this clone. J is TRBJ2-7 and V is TRBV2, with 12 nucleotides matching TRBD2. V dropped 9 bases and J dropped 0; count of bases not matched to a gene: 3. Germline V gene data show CDR1 as SNHLY and CDR2 as FYNNEI. The CDR3 sequence is 14 residues long. CDR3 DNA sequence: TGTGCCAGTAAGACTAGCGGGAGCTCCTACGAGCAGTACTTC. Translated, it gives CASKTSGSSYEQYF.

The chain recombines TRBV7-6 with TRBJ2-5, with 14 nucleotides matching TRBD2. Germline loops: CDR1 SGHVS, CDR2 FNYEAQ. This CDR3 has 16 amino acids. The V segment lost 5 bases and the J segment 3 bases; nucleotides outside the gene matches: 5. The CDR3 DNA follows: TGTGCCAGCAGCCCCGGACTAGCGGGAGGTAAAGAGACCCAGTACTTC. Its protein is CASSPGLAGGKETQYF.

CDR3 nucleotide sequence: TGTGCCAGCTCTAACCCAGAGGGGGCCCTATACGAGCAGTACTTC. As protein: CASSNPEGALYEQYF. This sequence joins TRBV18 and TRBJ2-7; TRBD1 aligns across 7 bases. The germline V gene encodes CDR1 KGHSH and CDR2 LQKENI. The CDR3 has 15 amino acids. With 6 bases clipped from V and 4 bases from J, the junction kept 12 bases outside the gene matches.

The V gene is TRBV7-6, the J gene TRBJ2-2; TRBD2 matches at 11 bases. The CDR3 loop spans 18 amino acids. V was pared by 1 base and J by 2 bases, with 6 bases of the junction left unmatched. Germline V gene data show CDR1 as SGHVS and CDR2 as FNYEAQ. This CDR3 reads CASSLGLAGGTNTGELFF. DNA of the CDR3: TGTGCCAGCAGCTTAGGTCTAGCGGGAGGCACAAACACCGGGGAGCTGTTTTTT.

The chain is built from TRBV27 and TRBJ1-1; 7 bases are shared with TRBD1. CDR1 and CDR2 from the germline V gene are MNHEY and SMNVEV (reference sequence). The CDR3 consists of 16 residues. V trimming: 6 bases; J trimming: 1 base; junction bases outside the gene matches: 11. In DNA form, the CDR3 reads TGTGCCAGCAGGGACTCTCCGGGACAGCCGAACACTGAAGCTTTCTTT. Translating gives CASRDSPGQPNTEAFF.

CDR3 in amino acids: CASSWDVRARSQHF. DNA for the CDR3: TGTGCCAGCAGTTGGGATGTGAGGGCCCGATCCCAGCATTTT. The V call is TRBV6-5, the J call TRBJ1-5; D is unresolved. This CDR3 is built from 14 residues. Germline CDR1 MNHEY, CDR2 SVGAGI. V was shortened by 4 bases and J by 11 bases, with 18 bases between the two germline ends.

This chain joins TRBV5-4 and TRBJ2-5, with a possible D match to TRBD1 (6 bases). The CDR3 consists of 13 residues. V dropped 3 bases and J dropped 4 bases, with 10 bases sitting between them. The germline CDR1 and CDR2 sequences are SGHNT and YYREEE (reference sequence). CDR3 sequence: CASSWGHLETQYF. The CDR3 coding sequence is TGTGCCAGCAGCTGGGGACACCTAGAGACCCAGTACTTC.

The chain employs TRBV10-3 and TRBJ1-4, with 10 bases lining up with TRBD1. Looked up from germline, CDR1 is ENHRY and CDR2 is SYGVKD. This CDR3 is 13 amino acids long. Losses at the gene ends were 6 bases for V and 5 bases for J; bases not matched to a gene: 0. The CDR3 nucleotides read TGTGCCATCAGGGACAGGGGGAATGAAAAACTGTTTTTT. It codes for CAIRDRGNEKLFF.

The chain carries TRBV10-2 and TRBJ1-3, with 8 bases matching TRBD1. Germline V gene lookup returns CDR1 WSHSY and CDR2 SAAADI. The V and J ends lost 0 bases and 4 bases, in that order; junction bases with no gene match: 5. CDR3 length: 16 residues. The CDR3 coding sequence is TGCGCCAGCAGTGAGTCGCCCAGGGGGCGCGGAAACACCATATATTTT. Its translation is CASSESPRGRGNTIYF.